This T cell receptor (beta chain) was captured by sequencing in a study of blood T cell repertoires in COVID-19. Study details: Sites in the United States, Italy and Spain provided acute and convalescent COVID-19 samples. PBMCs, B-cell-depleted T cells, or T cells were the source of the cDNA or gDNA that made up the material.

Per the study methods: Reference gene primer amplification in the assay estimated nucleated cell counts. Here immunoSEQ multiplex PCR was the method, and the copy in TCRdb shows in-frame clones only, minus some. D and trimming come from the DNA, and the V and J calls and clone size come from that table. The repertoire holds fewer than 85,000 clones, with 80% to 85% as singletons. Trimming shortened V by 0 bases and J by 6 bases, and 10 bases separated the two germline ends. Germline loops: CDR1 SGHNT, CDR2 YYREEE (reference sequence). The CDR3 extends over 13 amino acids. This sequence originates from a human donor in a cohort sampled during active COVID-19. Sequences were obtained from peripheral blood. This sequence joins TRBV5-4 and TRBJ2-7; D is unclear. CDR3 sequence (DNA): TGTGCCAGCAGCTTGGCTGCCTCGGGCGAGCAGTACTTC. The encoded protein is CASSLAASGEQYF.